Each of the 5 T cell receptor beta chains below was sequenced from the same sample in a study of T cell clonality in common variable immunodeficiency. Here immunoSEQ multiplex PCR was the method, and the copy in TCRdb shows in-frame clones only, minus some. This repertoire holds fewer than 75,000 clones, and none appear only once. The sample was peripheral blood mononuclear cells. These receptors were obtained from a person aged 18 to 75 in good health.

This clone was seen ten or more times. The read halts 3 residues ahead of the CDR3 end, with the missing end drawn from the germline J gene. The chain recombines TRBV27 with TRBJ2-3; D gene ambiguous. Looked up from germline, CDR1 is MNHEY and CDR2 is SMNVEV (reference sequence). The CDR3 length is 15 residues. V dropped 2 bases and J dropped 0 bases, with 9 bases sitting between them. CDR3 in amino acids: CASSLRAESTDTQYF. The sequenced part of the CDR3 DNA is TGTGCCAGCAGTTTAAGGGCAGAGAGCACAGATACG.

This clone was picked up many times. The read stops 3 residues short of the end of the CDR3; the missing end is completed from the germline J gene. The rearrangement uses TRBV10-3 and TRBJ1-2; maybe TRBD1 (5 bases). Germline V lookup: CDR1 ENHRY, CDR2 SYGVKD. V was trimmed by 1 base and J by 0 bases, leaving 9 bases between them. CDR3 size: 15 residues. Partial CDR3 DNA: TGTGCCATCAGTGAGTGGCAGACAGCTAACTATGGC. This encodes CAISEWQTANYG. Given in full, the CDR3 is CAISEWQTANYGYTF.

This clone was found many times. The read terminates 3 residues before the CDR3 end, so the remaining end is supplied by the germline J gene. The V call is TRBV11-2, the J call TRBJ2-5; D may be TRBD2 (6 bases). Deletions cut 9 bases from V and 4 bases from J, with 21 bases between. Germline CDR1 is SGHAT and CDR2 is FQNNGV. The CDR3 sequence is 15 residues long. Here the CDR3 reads CASQHLGGSSETQYF. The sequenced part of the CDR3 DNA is TGTGCCAGTCAGCATTTGGGGGGATCATCAGAGACC.

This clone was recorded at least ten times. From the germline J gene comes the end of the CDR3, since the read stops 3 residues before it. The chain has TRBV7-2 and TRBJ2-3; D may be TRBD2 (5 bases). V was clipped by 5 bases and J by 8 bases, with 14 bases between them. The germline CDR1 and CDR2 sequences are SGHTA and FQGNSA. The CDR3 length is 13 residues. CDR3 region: CASSPTSFSTQYF. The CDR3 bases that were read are TGTGCCAGCAGCCCTACTAGTTTTAGTACG.

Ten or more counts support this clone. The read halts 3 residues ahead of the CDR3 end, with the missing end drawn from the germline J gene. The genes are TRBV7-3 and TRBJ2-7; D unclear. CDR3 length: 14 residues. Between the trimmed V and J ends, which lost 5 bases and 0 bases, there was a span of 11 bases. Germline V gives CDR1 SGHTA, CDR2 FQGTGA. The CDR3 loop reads CASSPLHSSYEQYF. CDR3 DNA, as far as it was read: TGTGCCAGCAGCCCGCTGCATAGCTCCTACGAG.